This is a list of T cell receptor beta chains from one sample in a study of cytomegalovirus exposure and HLA in healthy donors. Sequenced by immunoSEQ multiplex PCR; TCRdb stores in-frame clones only, minus some. The data hold 240,000 or so clones, with roughly four fifths observed a single time. Sequencing was carried out using PBMCs. These receptors originate from a woman aged 55-70 years in good health and CMV-seropositive. The CDR3 runs from the conserved cysteine through the conserved F or W. A D gene is named only where the DNA matches it firmly. Clone size, where shown, is once, few, many, or a class for clones that have expanded.

V: TRBV5-1; D: TRBD1; size: -; J: TRBJ2-7; CDR3: CASSLGQGFYEQYF; DNA: TGCGCCAGCAGCTTGGGACAGGGTTTCTACGAGCAGTACTTC
V: TRBV9; D: -; size: few; J: TRBJ1-3; CDR3: CASSPSPRYDSGNTIYF; DNA: TGTGCCAGCAGCCCCTCACCCCGCTACGACTCTGGAAACACCATATATTTT
V: TRBV5-1; D: TRBD2; size: once; J: TRBJ2-5; CDR3: CASSSYSGAEETQYF; DNA: TGCGCCAGCAGCTCCTATAGCGGGGCCGAAGAGACCCAGTACTTC
V: TRBV6-5; D: -; size: -; J: TRBJ2-7; CDR3: CASSLSLPPSYEQYF; DNA: TGTGCCAGCAGTCTTAGCCTGCCCCCTTCCTACGAGCAGTACTTC
V: TRBV18; D: TRBD1; size: once; J: TRBJ1-3; CDR3: CASSPLRQGSGNTIYF; DNA: TGTGCCAGCTCGCCACTGCGACAGGGCTCTGGAAACACCATATATTTT
V: TRBV5-6; D: TRBD1; size: -; J: TRBJ1-2; CDR3: CASSLIAGTGGRNGYTF; DNA: TGTGCCAGCAGCTTGATCGCCGGGACAGGGGGACGCAATGGCTACACCTTC
V: TRBV9; D: TRBD1; size: once; J: TRBJ2-1; CDR3: CASSVVEGAVNEQFF; DNA: TGTGCCAGCAGCGTAGTCGAGGGGGCTGTAAATGAGCAGTTCTTC
V: TRBV7-3; D: TRBD1; size: -; J: TRBJ2-3; CDR3: CASSPDRVTDTQYF; DNA: TGTGCCAGCAGTCCGGACAGGGTCACAGATACGCAGTATTTT
V: TRBV6-1; D: TRBD1; size: -; J: TRBJ1-2; CDR3: CASIRTGVYGYTF; DNA: TGTGCCAGCATCCGGACAGGGGTGTATGGCTACACCTTC
V: TRBV25-1; D: -; size: few; J: TRBJ1-1; CDR3: CASRSGTNTEAFF; DNA: TGTGCCAGCCGCTCGGGAACGAACACTGAAGCTTTCTTT
V: TRBV5-1; D: TRBD1; size: -; J: TRBJ2-3; CDR3: CASSSDRGRDTQYF; DNA: TGCGCCAGCAGCTCAGACAGGGGGCGGGATACGCAGTATTTT
V: TRBV2; D: TRBD1; size: -; J: TRBJ1-2; CDR3: CASGVTGQANYGYTF; DNA: TGTGCCAGCGGAGTGACAGGGCAAGCTAACTATGGCTACACCTTC
V: TRBV7-8; D: TRBD2; size: once; J: TRBJ2-1; CDR3: CASSLPGTSGSGNEQFF; DNA: TGTGCCAGCAGCTTACCTGGGACTAGCGGGAGCGGCAATGAGCAGTTCTTC
V: TRBV7-9; D: -; size: -; J: TRBJ1-1; CDR3: CASSLRSSNTEAFF; DNA: TGTGCCAGCAGCTTACGTAGTTCTAACACTGAAGCTTTCTTT
V: TRBV5-8; D: -; size: -; J: TRBJ1-5; CDR3: CASSGQPSYSNQPQHF; DNA: TGTGCCAGCAGTGGACAGCCTTCCTATAGCAATCAGCCCCAGCATTTT
V: TRBV4-1; D: -; size: -; J: TRBJ2-4; CDR3: CASSYRLGGGDIQYF; DNA: TGCGCCAGCAGCTACCGACTAGGCGGCGGGGACATTCAGTACTTC
V: TRBV13; D: TRBD2; size: -; J: TRBJ2-1; CDR3: CASSPRTSGSTTEQFF; DNA: TGTGCCAGCAGCCCCCGGACTAGCGGGAGTACAACTGAGCAGTTCTTC
V: TRBV27; D: -; size: -; J: TRBJ2-5; CDR3: CASSLSGGPQYF; DNA: TGTGCCAGCAGCCTATCAGGGGGGCCCCAGTACTTC
V: TRBV19; D: -; size: -; J: TRBJ1-5; CDR3: CASSGGGLGQPQHF; DNA: TGTGCCAGTAGCGGGGGGGGATTGGGACAGCCCCAGCATTTT
V: TRBV4-1; D: TRBD1; size: -; J: TRBJ1-2; CDR3: CASKKVGQNYGYTF; DNA: TGCGCCAGCAAAAAGGTGGGACAGAACTATGGCTACACCTTC
V: TRBV29-1; D: -; size: -; J: TRBJ1-1; CDR3: CSVEVWAVVQGMNTEAFF; DNA: TGCAGCGTTGAAGTTTGGGCGGTAGTGCAGGGGATGAACACTGAAGCTTTCTTT
V: TRBV5-4; D: -; size: -; J: TRBJ1-1; CDR3: CASSFRNTEAFF; DNA: TGTGCCAGCAGCTTCCGGAACACTGAAGCTTTCTTT
V: TRBV28; D: -; size: few; J: TRBJ1-3; CDR3: CASTPGGMFGNTIYF; DNA: TGTGCCAGCACCCCCGGGGGGATGTTTGGAAACACCATATATTTT
V: TRBV11-2; D: -; size: -; J: TRBJ2-7; CDR3: CASSPERGLEQYF; DNA: TGTGCCAGCAGCCCCGAACGGGGTCTCGAGCAGTACTTC
V: TRBV5-1; D: TRBD2; size: -; J: TRBJ2-5; CDR3: CASMGGRAQETQYF; DNA: TGCGCCAGCATGGGGGGGAGGGCACAAGAGACCCAGTACTTC
V: TRBV28; D: -; size: -; J: TRBJ1-1; CDR3: CASSFYRSNTEAFF; DNA: TGTGCCAGCAGTTTCTACAGGTCGAACACTGAAGCTTTCTTT
V: TRBV5-1; D: -; size: -; J: TRBJ1-4; CDR3: CASSLMSGGEREKLFF; DNA: TGCGCCAGCAGCCTGATGTCCGGGGGTGAACGCGAAAAACTGTTTTTT
V: TRBV11-2; D: -; size: -; J: TRBJ1-2; CDR3: CASSLEVEFGYTF; DNA: TGTGCCAGCAGCTTAGAGGTAGAGTTCGGCTACACCTTC
V: TRBV27; D: -; size: few; J: TRBJ2-4; CDR3: CASSPRFGIQYF; DNA: TGTGCCAGCAGTCCCCGATTCGGCATTCAGTACTTC
V: TRBV7-9; D: TRBD2; size: -; J: TRBJ2-3; CDR3: CASSLSGVDTQYF; DNA: TGTGCCAGCAGCCTTAGCGGGGTAGATACGCAGTATTTT
V: TRBV28; D: TRBD1; size: -; J: TRBJ1-1; CDR3: CASNRDREVSEAFF; DNA: TGTGCCAGCAACCGGGACAGGGAGGTCTCTGAAGCTTTCTTT
V: TRBV19; D: TRBD1; size: once; J: TRBJ2-7; CDR3: CASTGTGDRYEQYF; DNA: TGTGCCAGTACGGGGACAGGGGATCGGTACGAGCAGTACTTC
V: TRBV6-4; D: TRBD1; size: once; J: TRBJ1-2; CDR3: CASTRTGGGYTF; DNA: TGTGCCAGTACCAGAACAGGGGGCGGCTACACCTTC
V: TRBV5-1; D: TRBD2; size: -; J: TRBJ2-1; CDR3: CASSLVAGGYNEQFF; DNA: TGCGCCAGCAGCTTGGTAGCGGGGGGGTACAATGAGCAGTTCTTC
V: TRBV13; D: TRBD2; size: -; J: TRBJ2-7; CDR3: CASSWTSRNEQYF; DNA: TGTGCCAGCAGCTGGACTAGCAGGAACGAGCAGTACTTC
V: TRBV11-2; D: -; size: -; J: TRBJ2-1; CDR3: CASRGLARRVSYNEQFF; DNA: TGTGCCAGCAGAGGGCTAGCTAGAAGAGTGTCCTACAATGAGCAGTTCTTC
V: TRBV23-1; D: TRBD1; size: once; J: TRBJ2-7; CDR3: CASSQSGSGQDVDEQYF; DNA: TGCGCCAGCAGTCAATCGGGGTCTGGACAGGATGTGGACGAGCAGTACTTC
V: TRBV5-1; D: TRBD1; size: -; J: TRBJ1-2; CDR3: CASSLASGTGLNYGYTF; DNA: TGCGCCAGCAGCTTGGCGTCCGGGACAGGGTTGAACTATGGCTACACCTTC
V: TRBV6-1; D: -; size: few; J: TRBJ1-2; CDR3: CASRWGLEANYGYTF; DNA: TGTGCCAGCAGGTGGGGCCTTGAGGCCAACTATGGCTACACCTTC
V: TRBV7-3; D: -; size: many; J: TRBJ1-1; CDR3: CASSLNSNTEAFF; DNA: TGTGCCAGCAGCTTAAACAGCAACACTGAAGCTTTCTTT
V: TRBV19; D: -; size: -; J: TRBJ1-5; CDR3: CASSIAGTPSNQPQHF; DNA: TGTGCCAGTAGTATAGCGGGGACACCGAGCAATCAGCCCCAGCATTTT
V: TRBV7-3; D: -; size: -; J: TRBJ1-1; CDR3: CASSLRAGTNTEAFF; DNA: TGTGCCAGCAGTTTAAGGGCAGGGACAAACACTGAAGCTTTCTTT
V: TRBV11-2; D: TRBD1; size: once; J: TRBJ2-1; CDR3: CASSFRDREFNEQFF; DNA: TGTGCCAGCAGCTTCCGGGACAGGGAGTTCAATGAGCAGTTCTTC
V: TRBV18; D: TRBD2; size: -; J: TRBJ2-3; CDR3: CASSPGAGGPTDTQYF; DNA: TGTGCCAGCTCACCAGGAGCGGGAGGGCCGACAGATACGCAGTATTTT
V: TRBV29-1; D: TRBD1; size: -; J: TRBJ2-5; CDR3: CSVRGQGTGTQYF; DNA: TGCAGCGTCCGGGGACAGGGGACTGGGACCCAGTACTTC
V: TRBV10-3; D: -; size: -; J: TRBJ1-5; CDR3: CAISTGVSTNQPQHF; DNA: TGTGCCATCAGTACAGGAGTTTCAACTAATCAGCCCCAGCATTTT
V: TRBV10-3; D: TRBD2; size: -; J: TRBJ2-1; CDR3: CAIAGLAGGTKYNEQFF; DNA: TGTGCCATCGCGGGACTAGCGGGAGGGACGAAATACAATGAGCAGTTCTTC
V: TRBV5-1; D: TRBD2; size: once; J: TRBJ2-2; CDR3: CASSLAGGWITGELFF; DNA: TGCGCCAGCAGCTTAGCGGGAGGGTGGATCACCGGGGAGCTGTTTTTT
V: TRBV4-2; D: TRBD2; size: -; J: TRBJ2-5; CDR3: CASSPGTSGVQETQYF; DNA: TGTGCCAGCAGCCCCGGGACTAGCGGAGTACAAGAGACCCAGTACTTC
V: TRBV5-1; D: TRBD1; size: -; J: TRBJ1-6; CDR3: CASSIGTGPKGNSPLHF; DNA: TGCGCCAGCAGCATAGGGACAGGACCCAAGGGGAATTCACCCCTCCACTTT
V: TRBV7-9; D: -; size: once; J: TRBJ2-6; CDR3: CASSLGALSGANVLTF; DNA: TGTGCCAGCAGCTTGGGGGCGCTCTCTGGGGCCAACGTCCTGACTTTC
V: TRBV7-2; D: -; size: -; J: TRBJ2-1; CDR3: CASSLRREYNEQFF; DNA: TGTGCCAGCAGCTTACGGCGGGAATACAATGAGCAGTTCTTC
V: TRBV5-1; D: -; size: -; J: TRBJ1-4; CDR3: CASRAATNEKLFF; DNA: TGCGCCAGCAGGGCAGCAACTAATGAAAAACTGTTTTTT
V: TRBV19; D: -; size: -; J: TRBJ2-2; CDR3: CASSSTANTGELFF; DNA: TGTGCCAGTAGTTCTACAGCAAACACCGGGGAGCTGTTTTTT
V: TRBV5-1; D: -; size: few; J: TRBJ1-4; CDR3: CASSSEGLTNEKLFF; DNA: TGCGCCAGCAGCTCGGAGGGACTAACTAATGAAAAACTGTTTTTT
V: TRBV28; D: -; size: -; J: TRBJ1-1; CDR3: CASSLWRQDPEAFF; DNA: TGTGCCAGCAGTTTATGGCGACAGGATCCTGAAGCTTTCTTT
V: TRBV30; D: -; size: once; J: TRBJ1-2; CDR3: CAWSRLEGYGYTF; DNA: TGTGCCTGGAGTCGTCTAGAGGGCTATGGCTACACCTTC
V: TRBV6-6; D: TRBD2; size: -; J: TRBJ2-2; CDR3: CASILSGMYTGELFF; DNA: TGTGCCAGTATACTCAGCGGGATGTACACCGGGGAGCTGTTTTTT
V: TRBV7-3; D: TRBD2; size: few; J: TRBJ2-1; CDR3: CASSFGRAVNEQFF; DNA: TGTGCCAGCAGCTTTGGGAGGGCGGTCAATGAGCAGTTCTTC